Shown below are 28 T cell receptor beta chains from a single sample sequenced in a study of CD4 and CD8 cells across lung adenocarcinoma regions. TCRdb passed the PCR reads through MiXCR, listing each CDR3 protein once. The sample has several thousand distinct CDR3 sequences, approximately 53% seen once. The sequencing sample was made of CD8+ T cells from the center of a lung tumor. Receptor source: a male donor with lung adenocarcinoma. The CD4 and CD8 labels of this study may be unreliable.

In the case of this clonotype: Compared with germline, one end of the junction differs, possibly owing to a read error. This rearrangement joins TRBV7-2 to TRBJ2-3, with D possibly called TRBD1 or TRBD2 (5 bases each). CDR3 length: 14 amino acids. Looked up from germline, CDR1 is SGHTA and CDR2 is FQGNSA. CDR3 nucleotide sequence: TGTGGCGTCACGGGGCTGGGACGCAAAGATATTCAGTATTTC. It yields the protein CGVTGLGRKDIQYF.

The V and J genes are TRBV6-5 and TRBJ2-1, with 11 bases identical to TRBD2. CDR3 length: 16 amino acids. Germline loops: CDR1 MNHEY, CDR2 SVGAGI. With 2 bases clipped from V and 5 bases from J, the junction kept 5 bases outside the gene matches. CDR3 bases: TGTGCCAGCAGTTACCCCGGGACTAGCGGAAACAATGAGCAGTTCTTC. This encodes CASSYPGTSGNNEQFF.

The V call is TRBV27, the J call TRBJ2-3, with TRBD2 matching over 7 bases. Germline-derived CDR1 and CDR2 are MNHEY and SMNVEV (reference sequence). The CDR3 contains 14 residues. V shed 5 bases and J 5 bases; nucleotides not matched to a gene: 7. The CDR3 bases are TGTGCCAGCAGTCGACTAGCCTTAGGAGATACGCAGTATTTT. Protein sequence: CASSRLALGDTQYF.

CDR3 coding DNA: TGTGCCAGCAGTTACCGACAGGGTGGCTCCTACAATGAGCAGTTCTTC. Residues: CASSYRQGGSYNEQFF. V and J are TRBV12-3 or TRBV12-4 and TRBJ2-1, with 7 bases identical to TRBD1. The CDR3 sequence is 16 residues long. The V segment lost 4 bases and the J segment 0 bases; nucleotides outside the gene matches: 6.

The genes are TRBV10-3 and TRBJ2-1; 9 bases fit TRBD1. V shed 6 bases, J shed 6 bases, and the junction held 6 bases outside the gene matches. This CDR3 has 14 residues. The germline V gene encodes CDR1 ENHRY and CDR2 SYGVKD. The CDR3 here is CAIRGTGSGNEQFF. The CDR3 DNA is TGTGCCATCAGAGGGACAGGGTCGGGCAATGAGCAGTTCTTC.

The V gene is TRBV7-2, the J gene TRBJ2-3; D tentatively fits TRBD1 or TRBD2 (7 bases each). Trimming pared 6 bases from V and 5 bases from J, leaving 15 bases between. The CDR3 sequence is 14 residues long. Germline V gene lookup returns CDR1 SGHTA and CDR2 FQGNSA. The CDR3 protein is CASRQQGRGDTQYF. CDR3 nucleotide sequence: TGTGCCAGCAGACAACAGGGGAGGGGAGATACGCAGTATTTT. Filled out from reference TRBV7-2 and TRBJ2-3, the complete variable domain reads GAGVSQSPSNKVTEKGKDVELRCDPISGHTALYWYRQSLGQGLEFLIYFQGNSAPDKSGLPSDRFSAERTGGSVSTLTIQRTQQEDSAVYLCASRQQGRGDTQYFGPGTRLTVL.

This clonotype occurred a few times. As DNA, the CDR3 is TGTGCCAGCAGTTACTCGTTTTACTCCGGGACTAAGCAGTATTTT. Protein product: CASSYSFYSGTKQYF. V and J are TRBV6-5 and TRBJ2-3; 7 nucleotides line up with TRBD2. J gave up 11 bases and V 0 bases, and 11 bases lay outside the gene matches. This CDR3 has 15 residues. Germline V gene data show CDR1 as MNHEY and CDR2 as SVGAGI.

This clonotype was counted only a few times. The chain is built from TRBV4-1 and TRBJ1-4; D not certain. The CDR3 sequence is 15 residues long. Germline CDR1 MGHRA, CDR2 YSYEKL. V was shortened by 1 base and J by 3 bases, with 9 bases between the two germline ends. The CDR3 coding sequence is TGCGCCAGCAGCCAAGGATTGGTGGCTAATGAAAAACTGTTTTTT. Translated, it gives CASSQGLVANEKLFF.

The genes are TRBV7-2 and TRBJ2-3; D is unresolved. This CDR3 has 13 residues. The V and J ends lost 9 bases and 2 bases respectively, with 12 bases between them. Germline V gene data show CDR1 as SGHTA and CDR2 as FQGNSA. CDR3 in amino acids: CARRPYPTDTQYF. CDR3 sequence (DNA): TGTGCCAGGAGGCCCTACCCCACAGATACGCAGTATTTT.

The table lists this clonotype with a few counts. The chain recombines TRBV6-1 with TRBJ2-7; D possibly corresponds to TRBD1 (6 bases). CDR3 length: 14 amino acids. The V end was cut by 5 bases, the J end by 0 bases, with 11 bases between. Germline V gene data show CDR1 as MNHNS and CDR2 as SASEGT. The CDR3 reads CASSPPGDSYEQYF. As DNA, the CDR3 is TGTGCCAGCAGTCCACCAGGGGACTCCTACGAGCAGTACTTC.

At least ten counts were recorded for this clonotype. The J gene is TRBJ2-7, the V gene TRBV7-2; 12 bases fit TRBD1. Germline V CDR1 and CDR2: SGHTA, FQGNSA. The CDR3 runs to 19 residues. With V trimmed by 3 bases and J by 4 bases, 16 bases remained unmatched. As DNA, the CDR3 is TGTGCCAGCAGCTTCCCGTCGGGACAGGGGGCGTTTAAGGTTTACGAGCAGTACTTC. Translating it yields CASSFPSGQGAFKVYEQYF.

This chain uses TRBV9 with TRBJ2-3; D is unclear. V was cut by 4 bases and J by 5 bases, with 17 bases left in between. CDR1 and CDR2 from the germline V gene are SGDLS and YYNGEE. There are 15 residues in the CDR3. The CDR3 nucleotides are TGTGCCAGCAGCCCCTGGAGTAGTGGTGGAGATACGCAGTATTTT. Protein product: CASSPWSSGGDTQYF.

The CDR3 loop reads CASSELTFSYNEQFF. The CDR3 nucleotides read TGTGCCAGCAGTGAACTGACATTCTCCTACAATGAGCAGTTCTTC. The genes are TRBV6-1 and TRBJ2-1; D is undetermined. The V gene lost 2 bases and the J gene lost 0 bases, with 8 bases spanning the gap. The CDR3 is made up of 15 amino acids. The germline gives CDR1 MNHNS, CDR2 SASEGT.

This clonotype was counted many times. The chain uses TRBV5-1 and TRBJ2-3, with TRBD2 matching 7 bases. Germline V gene lookup returns CDR1 SGHRS and CDR2 YFSETQ. Trimming took 6 bases from V and 6 from J; bases not matched to a gene: 10. The CDR3 consists of 14 residues. CDR3 protein: CASTVGGREDTQYF. CDR3 DNA sequence: TGCGCCAGCACAGTCGGCGGGAGAGAGGATACGCAGTATTTT.

This clonotype was counted between two and nine times. The chain recombines TRBV18 with TRBJ1-4; D gene uncertain. The CDR3 contains 12 residues. The V and J ends lost 4 bases and 8 bases respectively, with 8 bases between them. Germline V lookup: CDR1 KGHSH, CDR2 LQKENI. The CDR3 nucleotides are TGTGCCAGCTCACGAGAGAGGGAAAAACTGTTTTTT. Translated, it gives CASSREREKLFF.

The rearrangement links TRBV10-2 to TRBJ2-5; 8 bases agree with TRBD2. CDR3 size: 13 residues. Germline CDR1 and CDR2: WSHSY and SAAADI. Trimming took 10 bases from V and 4 from J; bases not matched to a gene: 8. The CDR3 bases are TGCGCCACGGGCAGCGGGAGAGGAGAGACCCAGTACTTC. Protein: CATGSGRGETQYF.

CDR3 protein: CASRKRGETQYF. The CDR3 DNA follows: TGTGCCAGCAGAAAAAGAGGGGAGACCCAGTACTTC. V gene TRBV6-1 combines with J gene TRBJ2-5; a possible D gene is TRBD2 (5 bases). Germline values: CDR1 MNHNS, CDR2 SASEGT. This CDR3 is 12 amino acids long. Trimming stripped 6 bases from V and 5 bases from J, with 10 bases between.

The V call is TRBV6-1, the J call TRBJ2-1, with 8 nucleotides matching TRBD2. The J call is in doubt because the DNA end fits TRBJ2-5 better. CDR3 length: 13 amino acids. CDR1 is MNHNS, CDR2 SASEGT, per germline. The CDR3 DNA sequence: TGTGCCAGCAGCCCCAGCGGGAGAGAGACCCAGTACTTC. Translated: CASSPSGRETQYF.

This chain uses TRBV27 with TRBJ1-4; 8 bases align to TRBD1. The V segment lost 6 bases and the J segment 5 bases; nucleotides outside the gene matches: 5. Germline V gives CDR1 MNHEY, CDR2 SMNVEV (reference sequence). The CDR3 is 14 residues long. CDR3 DNA sequence: TGTGCCAGCAGATTAGCAGGGGGCAATGAAAAACTGTTTTTT. Its translation: CASRLAGGNEKLFF.

The J gene is TRBJ2-3, the V gene TRBV6-5, with TRBD2 identical over 13 bases. CDR3 length: 17 amino acids. With V trimmed by 5 bases and J by 5 bases, 10 bases remained unmatched. The germline V gene has CDR1 MNHEY and CDR2 SVGAGI. In DNA form, the CDR3 reads TGTGCCAGCAGTACTCGGCGGACTAGCGGGGGACGAGATACGCAGTATTTT. It is translated as CASSTRRTSGGRDTQYF.

In its sample, this clonotype was seen many times. This could be a read error, since a much larger clone is one nucleotide away. J is TRBJ2-1 and V is TRBV10-1; the match to TRBD2 covers 12 bases. The J call may be mistaken, given a closer DNA end match to TRBJ2-7. Germline V CDR1 and CDR2: WNHNN, SYGVQD (reference sequence). The CDR3 has 13 residues. The CDR3, as DNA: TGCGCCAGCAGCCTAGCGGGAGGGAATGAGCAGTACTTC. The encoded protein is CASSLAGGNEQYF.

The count of this clonotype is one. Germline and junction disagree at one end, which may indicate a read error. The V gene is TRBV6-1, the J gene TRBJ2-3; a weak D match, TRBD1 (7 bases). CDR1 and CDR2 from the germline V gene are MNHNS and SASEGT. The CDR3 runs to 14 residues. The CDR3 DNA is TGTGCGGGGAGTGGGGGGCAGGGGACAGATACGCAGTACTTT. As protein: CAGSGGQGTDTQYF.

The chain has TRBV7-8 and TRBJ1-1; the D gene is possibly TRBD1 (5 bases). V lost 1 base and J lost 5, with 11 bases in between. The CDR3 runs to 14 residues. Germline values: CDR1 SGHVS, CDR2 FQNEAQ. In DNA form, the CDR3 reads TGTGCCAGCAGCTTAGAATCGGGGCCGACTGAAGCTTTCTTT. This encodes CASSLESGPTEAFF.

The J gene is TRBJ2-1, the V gene TRBV27; the match to TRBD1 covers 10 bases. CDR3 length: 16 amino acids. From germline, CDR1 is MNHEY and CDR2 SMNVEV (reference sequence). Trimming removed 8 bases from V and 0 bases from J; junction bases left unmatched: 7. The CDR3 region has the DNA TGTGCCAGCGGACAGGGGGTACGGAGCTCCTACAATGAGCAGTTCTTC. It encodes CASGQGVRSSYNEQFF.

V usage is TRBV9 and J usage is TRBJ2-3; D gene uncertain. The CDR3 has 13 amino acids. Germline V gives CDR1 SGDLS, CDR2 YYNGEE. Trimming cost V 3 bases and J 2 bases, with 7 bases left between them. The CDR3 DNA sequence: TGTGCCAGCAGCGAGGAGCTCACAGATACGCAGTATTTT. Protein sequence: CASSEELTDTQYF.

J is TRBJ2-2 and V is TRBV3-1; 7 bases line up with TRBD2. The germline CDR1 and CDR2 sequences are LGHDT and YNNKEL (reference sequence). The CDR3 covers 15 residues. The J segment lost 5 bases and the V segment lost 4 bases, leaving 7 bases of the junction unmatched. The CDR3 sequence: CASSRRGRGTGELFF. The CDR3 DNA follows: TGTGCCAGCAGCCGCCGGGGGAGGGGAACCGGGGAGCTGTTTTTT.

J is TRBJ2-1 and V is TRBV6-1; 15 positions match TRBD2. In germline, CDR1 is MNHNS, CDR2 SASEGT. V trimming: 3 bases; J trimming: 3 bases; junction bases outside the gene matches: 6. The CDR3 sequence is 18 residues long. CDR3 residues: CASSDGGLAGGFYNEQFF. The DNA for the CDR3 is TGTGCCAGCAGTGATGGGGGACTAGCGGGAGGTTTCTACAATGAGCAGTTCTTC.

This clonotype showed up just a few times. The chain recombines TRBV7-6 with TRBJ2-1, with a possible D match to TRBD2 (6 bases). The V and J ends lost 4 bases and 7 bases respectively, with 11 bases between them. The CDR3 length is 13 residues. Germline loops: CDR1 SGHVS, CDR2 FNYEAQ. CDR3 region: CASSSGTFNEQFF. CDR3 nucleotides: TGTGCCAGCAGCTCCGGGACTTTTAATGAGCAGTTCTTC.